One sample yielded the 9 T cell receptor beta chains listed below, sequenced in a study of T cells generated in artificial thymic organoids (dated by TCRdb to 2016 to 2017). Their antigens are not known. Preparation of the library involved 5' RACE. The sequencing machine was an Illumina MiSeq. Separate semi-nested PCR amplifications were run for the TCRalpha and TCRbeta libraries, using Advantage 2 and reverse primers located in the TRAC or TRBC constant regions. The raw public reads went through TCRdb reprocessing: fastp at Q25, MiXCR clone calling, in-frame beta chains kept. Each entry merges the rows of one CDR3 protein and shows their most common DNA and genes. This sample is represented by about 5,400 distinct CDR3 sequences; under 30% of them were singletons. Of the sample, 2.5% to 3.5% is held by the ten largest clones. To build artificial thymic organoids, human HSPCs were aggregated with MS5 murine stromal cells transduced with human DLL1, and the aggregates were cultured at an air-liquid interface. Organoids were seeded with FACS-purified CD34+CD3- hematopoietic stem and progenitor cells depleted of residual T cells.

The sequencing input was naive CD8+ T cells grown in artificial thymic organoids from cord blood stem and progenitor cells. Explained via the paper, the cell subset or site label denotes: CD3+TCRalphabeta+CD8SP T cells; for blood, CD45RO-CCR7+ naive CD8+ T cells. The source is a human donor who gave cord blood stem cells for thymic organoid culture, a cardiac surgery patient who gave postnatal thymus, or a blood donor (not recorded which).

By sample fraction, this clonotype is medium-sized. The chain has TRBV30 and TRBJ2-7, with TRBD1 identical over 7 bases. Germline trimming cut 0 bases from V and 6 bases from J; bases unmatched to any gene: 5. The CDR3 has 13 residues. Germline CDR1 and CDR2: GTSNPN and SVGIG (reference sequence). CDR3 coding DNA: TGTGCCTGGAGTGTAACAGGGGAGAGCGAGCAGTACTTC. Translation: CAWSVTGESEQYF.

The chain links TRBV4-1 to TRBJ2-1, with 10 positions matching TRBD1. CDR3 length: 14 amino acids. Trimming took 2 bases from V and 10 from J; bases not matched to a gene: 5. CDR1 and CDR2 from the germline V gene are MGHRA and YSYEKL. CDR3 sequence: CASSQRTGGGEQFF. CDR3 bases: TGCGCCAGCAGCCAAAGGACAGGGGGGGGGGAGCAGTTCTTC.

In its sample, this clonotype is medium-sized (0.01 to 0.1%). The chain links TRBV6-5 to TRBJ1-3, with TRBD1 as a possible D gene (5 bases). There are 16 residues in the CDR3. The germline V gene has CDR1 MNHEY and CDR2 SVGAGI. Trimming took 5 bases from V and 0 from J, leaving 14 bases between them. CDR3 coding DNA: TGTGCCAGCAGTACCGAGGGGCCCCACTCTGGAAACACCATATATTTT. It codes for CASSTEGPHSGNTIYF.

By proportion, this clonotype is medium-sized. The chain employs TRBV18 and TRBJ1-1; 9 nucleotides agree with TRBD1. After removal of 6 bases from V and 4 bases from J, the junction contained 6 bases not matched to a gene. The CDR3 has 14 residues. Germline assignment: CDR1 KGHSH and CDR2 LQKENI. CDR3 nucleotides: TGTGCCAGCTCCGTCACAGGGGGCGGCACTGAAGCTTTCTTT. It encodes CASSVTGGGTEAFF.

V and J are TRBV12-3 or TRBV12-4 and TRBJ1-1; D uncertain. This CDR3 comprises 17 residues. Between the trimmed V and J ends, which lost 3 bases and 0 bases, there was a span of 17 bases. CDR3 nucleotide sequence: TGTGCCAGCAGTTTCGTGGGAGGGTATGCTATGAACACTGAAGCTTTCTTT. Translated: CASSFVGGYAMNTEAFF.

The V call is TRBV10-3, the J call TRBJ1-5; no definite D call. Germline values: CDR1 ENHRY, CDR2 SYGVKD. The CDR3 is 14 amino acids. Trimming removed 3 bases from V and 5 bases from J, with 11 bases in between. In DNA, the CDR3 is TGTGCCATCAGTGACGACGGCCGCCATCAGCCCCAGCATTTT. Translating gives CAISDDGRHQPQHF.

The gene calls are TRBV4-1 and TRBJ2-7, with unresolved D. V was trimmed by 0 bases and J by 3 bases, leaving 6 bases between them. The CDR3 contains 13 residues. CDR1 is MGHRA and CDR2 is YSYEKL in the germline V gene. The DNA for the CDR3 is TGCGCCAGCAGCCAAGATTATCGCTACGAGCAGTACTTC. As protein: CASSQDYRYEQYF.

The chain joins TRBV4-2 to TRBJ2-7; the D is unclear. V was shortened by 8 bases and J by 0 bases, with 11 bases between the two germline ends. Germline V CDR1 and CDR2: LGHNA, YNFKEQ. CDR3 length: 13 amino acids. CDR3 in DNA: TGTGCCAGCGCCCGGTGGAGCTCCTACGAGCAGTACTTC. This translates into CASARWSSYEQYF.

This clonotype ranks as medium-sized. In DNA form, the CDR3 reads TGTGCCAGCAGTTACTGCTCGGGGTCCACTGAAGCTTTCTTT. It codes for CASSYCSGSTEAFF. V and J are TRBV6-5 and TRBJ1-1; D is ambiguous. The CDR3 consists of 14 residues. The germline CDR1 and CDR2 sequences are MNHEY and SVGAGI. Trimming took off 1 base at V and 4 bases at J, with 10 bases between the two ends.